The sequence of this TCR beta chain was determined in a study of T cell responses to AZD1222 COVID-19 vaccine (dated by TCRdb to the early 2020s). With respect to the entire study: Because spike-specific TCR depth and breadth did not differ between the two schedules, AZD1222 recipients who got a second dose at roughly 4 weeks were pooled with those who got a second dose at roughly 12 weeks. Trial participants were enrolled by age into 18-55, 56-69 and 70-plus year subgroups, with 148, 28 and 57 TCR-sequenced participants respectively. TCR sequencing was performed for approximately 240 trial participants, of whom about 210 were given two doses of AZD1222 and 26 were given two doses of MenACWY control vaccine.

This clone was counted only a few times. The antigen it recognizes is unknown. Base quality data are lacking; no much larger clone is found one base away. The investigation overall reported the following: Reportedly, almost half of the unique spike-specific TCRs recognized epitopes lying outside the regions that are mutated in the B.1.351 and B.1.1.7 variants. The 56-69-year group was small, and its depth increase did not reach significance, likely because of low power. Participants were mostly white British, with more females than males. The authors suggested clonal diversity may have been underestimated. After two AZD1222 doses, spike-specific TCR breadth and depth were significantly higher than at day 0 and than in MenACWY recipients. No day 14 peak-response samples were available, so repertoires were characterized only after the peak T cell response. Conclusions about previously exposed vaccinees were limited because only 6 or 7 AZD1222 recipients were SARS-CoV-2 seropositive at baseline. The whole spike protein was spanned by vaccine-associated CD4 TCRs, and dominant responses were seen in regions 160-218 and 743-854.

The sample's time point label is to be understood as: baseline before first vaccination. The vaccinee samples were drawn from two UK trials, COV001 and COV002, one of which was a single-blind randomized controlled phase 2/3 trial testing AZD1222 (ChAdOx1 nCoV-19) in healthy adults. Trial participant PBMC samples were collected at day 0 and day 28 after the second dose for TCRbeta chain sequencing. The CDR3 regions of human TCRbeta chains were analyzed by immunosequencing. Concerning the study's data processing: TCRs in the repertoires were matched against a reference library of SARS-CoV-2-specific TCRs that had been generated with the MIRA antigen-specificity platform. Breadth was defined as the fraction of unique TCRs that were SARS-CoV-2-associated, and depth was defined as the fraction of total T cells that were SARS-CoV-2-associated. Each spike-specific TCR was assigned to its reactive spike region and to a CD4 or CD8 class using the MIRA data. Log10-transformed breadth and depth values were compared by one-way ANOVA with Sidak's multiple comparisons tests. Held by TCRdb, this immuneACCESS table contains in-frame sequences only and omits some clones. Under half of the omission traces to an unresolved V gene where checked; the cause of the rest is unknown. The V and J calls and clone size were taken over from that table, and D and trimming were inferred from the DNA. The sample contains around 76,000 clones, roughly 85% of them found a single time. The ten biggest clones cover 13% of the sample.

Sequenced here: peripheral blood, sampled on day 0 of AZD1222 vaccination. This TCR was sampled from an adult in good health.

The sequenced DNA is TGCAGTGCTAGTCCGACAGCCGCTAACTATGGCTACACCTTC. Protein translation: CSASPTAANYGYTF. This receptor chain uses TRBV20-1 and TRBJ1-2, and possibly TRBD1, on 5 matching bases. Per the germline V gene (reference sequence), DFQATT is the CDR1 and SNEGSKA is the CDR2. V is pared back by 3 bases and J by 0 bases, with 11 bases lying between the germline termini. From its cysteine to its phenylalanine, the CDR3 spans 14 amino acids. Here the CDR3 DNA is all that survives: 42 bases in frame from base 1.